The 4 T cell receptor beta chains reported below all come from one sample, sequenced in a study of blood T cell repertoires in COVID-19. Using immunoSEQ multiplex PCR, the repertoire was profiled, and TCRdb retains in-frame clones only, with some absent. The sample lists approximately 150,000 clones, approximately 88% seen once, with roughly 4.5% in the top ten. Sequencing was performed on peripheral blood. The receptors come from a human donor in a cohort sampled during active COVID-19.

This clone appeared once. The chain combines TRBV6-5 with TRBJ1-1; TRBD1 is a possible D gene (5 bases). V lost 8 bases and J 0 bases, leaving 10 bases between the germline ends. The CDR3 is 13 residues long. The germline CDR1 and CDR2 sequences are MNHEY and SVGAGI. CDR3 in DNA: TGTGCCAGCGGAGGGACGGTGAACACTGAAGCTTTCTTT. Residues: CASGGTVNTEAFF.

This rearrangement joins TRBV5-1 to TRBJ1-5; 7 bases match TRBD1. This CDR3 is 14 amino acids long. Germline CDR1 is SGHRS and CDR2 is YFSETQ. Unmatched junction bases numbered 3, after V lost 4 bases and J lost 2 bases. This CDR3 reads CASSPGTGNQPQHF. CDR3 coding DNA: TGCGCCAGCAGCCCCGGGACAGGCAATCAGCCCCAGCATTTT.

This clone showed up just once. This sequence joins TRBV7-9 and TRBJ2-1; TRBD2 aligns across 8 bases. V trimming: 1 base; J trimming: 4 bases; junction bases outside the gene matches: 6. This CDR3 comprises 16 residues. Germline CDR1 and CDR2: SEHNR and FQNEAQ (reference sequence). CDR3 nucleotide sequence: TGTGCCAGCAGCTTAGACCGCGGGGGGCAATACAATGAGCAGTTCTTC. Translating gives CASSLDRGGQYNEQFF.

V gene TRBV5-1 combines with J gene TRBJ2-7, with D perhaps TRBD1 (5 bases). This CDR3 has 13 amino acids. Germline V gives CDR1 SGHRS, CDR2 YFSETQ. V was clipped by 4 bases and J by 4 bases, with 12 bases between them. This CDR3 is CASSEGQPYEQYF. The CDR3 coding sequence is TGCGCCAGCAGCGAAGGACAACCTTACGAGCAGTACTTC.